Listed below are T cell receptor beta chains from one sample, sequenced in a study of beta chain features in type 1 diabetes. Produced via immunoSEQ multiplex PCR; TCRdb's table is partial and in-frame only. Of around 150,000 clones listed, 8% to 9.5% were seen once; the top ten hold approximately 0.56%. The specimen was central memory CD4+ T cells from blood. Receptors were obtained from a young woman with type 1 diabetes. CDR3s include the opening cysteine and the closing phenylalanine or tryptophan. A D gene is named only where the DNA matches it firmly. Size tells how often a clone was seen (once, few, many) or the class of an expanded clone, and some rows leave it out.

D gene,clone size,V gene,CDR3 length,J gene,CDR3 DNA,CDR3 protein
TRBD1,few,TRBV6-5,15,TRBJ2-2,TGTGCCAGCAGCCCCGGGACAGGGCGCACCGGGGAGCTGTTTTTT,CASSPGTGRTGELFF
.,.,TRBV7-9,13,TRBJ1-6,TGTGCCAGCAGCGGGGAGGGGAATTCACCCCTCCACTTT,CASSGEGNSPLHF
TRBD1,.,TRBV7-3,13,TRBJ2-1,TGTGCCAGCAGCGCGGACAGGGCAAATGAGCAGTTCTTC,CASSADRANEQFF
.,.,TRBV7-2,15,TRBJ2-1,TGTGCCAGCAGCCAAGGATCGAGAGGCAACAATGAGCAGTTCTTC,CASSQGSRGNNEQFF
TRBD1,.,TRBV19,15,TRBJ1-2,TGTGCCAGTAGTACCTCCGGGACAGGGGGTTATGGCTACACCTTC,CASSTSGTGGYGYTF
TRBD2,.,TRBV30,12,TRBJ2-4,TGTGCCTGGAGTCCGACTAGCAGCATTCAGTACTTC,CAWSPTSSIQYF
TRBD2,.,TRBV30,14,TRBJ2-5,TGTGCCTGCCTCTTAGCGGGAGTAGGCCCGACCCAGTACTTC,CACLLAGVGPTQYF
TRBD1,few,TRBV29-1,15,TRBJ2-3,TGCAGCGTTGCAGTCGGACAGGGGACCACAGATACGCAGTATTTT,CSVAVGQGTTDTQYF
TRBD1,.,TRBV7-2,14,TRBJ2-7,TGTGCCAGCAGCGGGGGGACAGGGAACCACGAGCAGTACTTC,CASSGGTGNHEQYF
.,.,TRBV29-1,15,TRBJ1-3,TGCAGCGTTGATATGGGGGACTCCCATAGAAACACCATATATTTT,CSVDMGDSHRNTIYF
TRBD2,.,TRBV4-3,16,TRBJ2-1,TGCGCCAGCAGCCAAGATTCCAGCGGGGGGGCCTATGAGCAGTTCTTC,CASSQDSSGGAYEQFF
.,.,TRBV9,14,TRBJ2-2,TGTGCCAGCAGCGTAGTTGGGGGCGCCGGGGAGCTGTTTTTT,CASSVVGGAGELFF